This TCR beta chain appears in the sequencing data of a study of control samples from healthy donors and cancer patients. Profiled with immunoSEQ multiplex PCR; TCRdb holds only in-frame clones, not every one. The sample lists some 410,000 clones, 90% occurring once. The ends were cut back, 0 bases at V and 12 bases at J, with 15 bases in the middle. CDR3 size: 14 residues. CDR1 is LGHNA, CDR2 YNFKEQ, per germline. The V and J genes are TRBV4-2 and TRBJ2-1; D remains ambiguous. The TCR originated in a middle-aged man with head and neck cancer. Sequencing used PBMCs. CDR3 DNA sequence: TGTGCCAGCAGCCAAGAGACTCCCGATTCGGGGCAGTTCTTC. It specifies CASSQETPDSGQFF.